This T cell receptor (beta chain) was captured by sequencing in a study of chemoradiotherapy in HPV16-positive cancers. This clone was seen a single time. Antigen: not known. Repertoires were generated with immunoSEQ multiplex PCR, while TCRdb's copy carries only in-frame clones and drops some. The sample contains approximately 12,000 clones, approximately 89% of which appear only once. V gave up 8 bases and J gave up 4 bases; unmatched junction bases: 8. CDR1 is MDHEN, CDR2 SYDVKM, per germline. The CDR3 extends over 14 amino acids. Study results and limitations: Candidate HPV-specific clones and E7-related TCR motifs grew in tumor during treatment.

This TCR derives from a human donor with HPV-associated anogenital cancer. Here the sequenced sample was blood, taken from a patient who underwent chemoradiotherapy. The chain recombines TRBV28 with TRBJ2-1, with 7 bases identical to TRBD1. This CDR3 reads CASAGTALYNEQFF. In nucleotides, the CDR3 is TGTGCCAGCGCCGGGACAGCTCTTTACAATGAGCAGTTCTTC.